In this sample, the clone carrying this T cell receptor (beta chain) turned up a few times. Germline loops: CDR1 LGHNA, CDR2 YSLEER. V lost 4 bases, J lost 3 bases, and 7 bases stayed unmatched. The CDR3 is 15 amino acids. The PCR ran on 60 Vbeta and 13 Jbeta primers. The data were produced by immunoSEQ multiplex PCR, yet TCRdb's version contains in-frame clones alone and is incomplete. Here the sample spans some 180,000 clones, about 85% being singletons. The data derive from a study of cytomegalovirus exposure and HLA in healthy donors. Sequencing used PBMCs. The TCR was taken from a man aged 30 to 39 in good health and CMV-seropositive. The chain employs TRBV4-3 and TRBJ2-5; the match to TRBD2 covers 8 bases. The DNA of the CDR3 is TGCGCCAGCAGCCCGTGGACTAGCAGTAAAGAGACCCAGTACTTC. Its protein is CASSPWTSSKETQYF.